A single sample is the source of the 15 T cell receptor beta chains below, sequenced in a study of CD8+CD57+ T cells in acquired aplastic anemia. Selection for sequencing was limited to patients who had shown CD8+CD57+ cell expansion by flow cytometry. The study profiled TCR beta VDJ and CDR3 using genomic DNA as template. Via MiXCR, TCRdb re-called the reads, giving one row per CDR3 protein. The table records about 180,000 distinct CDR3 sequences, almost 50% of them present only once. Sequenced: sorted CD4+, CD8+, or CD8+CD57+ T cells (not recorded which) from PBMCs. Every receptor here comes from a human donor with aplastic anemia.

The chain carries TRBV3-1 and TRBJ1-1, with D possibly matching TRBD1 (6 bases). The CDR3 runs to 15 residues. Germline V CDR1 and CDR2: LGHDT, YNNKEL (reference sequence). V lost 0 bases and J lost 4, with 12 bases in between. CDR3 loop: CASSQDPQGITEAFF. The CDR3 DNA sequence: TGTGCCAGCAGCCAAGATCCACAGGGTATCACTGAAGCTTTCTTT.

This clonotype appeared many times. This chain joins TRBV20-1 and TRBJ2-1; either TRBD1 or TRBD2 may fit D (6 bases each). The length of the CDR3 is 15 residues. The V gene lost 5 bases and the J gene lost 11 bases, with 25 bases spanning the gap. The V gene's germline CDR1 is DFQATT and CDR2 SNEGSKA (reference sequence). Here the CDR3 reads CSARGSEGGTRKQFF. In nucleotides, the CDR3 is TGCAGTGCTCGGGGTAGCGAAGGGGGGACACGAAAGCAGTTCTTC.

A remark on this clonotype: The CDR3 does not end in the conserved phenylalanine or tryptophan, so this is likely a read error. The V gene is TRBV13, the J gene TRBJ1-1; D gene uncertain. The CDR3 length is 11 residues. Trimming cost V 10 bases and J 9 bases, with 15 bases left between them. The germline gives CDR1 PRHDT, CDR2 FYEKMQ (reference sequence). The DNA of the CDR3 is TGTGCCACCCTTGAGCGGCGCAAAGCTTTCCTT. Its protein is CATLERRKAFL.

The chain is built from TRBV2 and TRBJ1-1; no reliable D call. The V end was cut by 6 bases, the J end by 5 bases, with 13 bases between. Germline assignment: CDR1 SNHLY and CDR2 FYNNEI. The CDR3 is 13 residues long. The CDR3 spells CASSLDASTEAFF. In nucleotides, the CDR3 is TGTGCCAGCAGCTTGGATGCTTCGACTGAAGCTTTCTTT.

This clonotype was seen repeatedly, ten times or more. Its ends do not fully match the called genes, so a read error is possible. DNA of the CDR3: TGTGCTAGCAGTACAGGCTTCCAAGAGACCCAGTACTTC. It yields the protein CASSTGFQETQYF. The genes are TRBV7-7 and TRBJ2-5, with TRBD1 as a possible D gene (5 bases). CDR3 length equals 13 residues. The germline gives CDR1 SSHAT, CDR2 FNYEAQ (reference sequence).

This clonotype showed up many times. The chain combines TRBV7-9 with TRBJ1-5; D gene uncertain. V shed 11 bases and J shed 6 bases, with 11 bases lying between them. Germline lookup yields CDR1 SEHNR and CDR2 FQNEAQ (reference sequence). This CDR3 region has 11 residues. Here the CDR3 reads CAAFRLQPQHF. The CDR3 nucleotides are TGTGCCGCCTTCAGGCTTCAGCCCCAGCATTTT.

This clonotype was detected only a few times. The V call is TRBV28, the J call TRBJ2-7; D gene ambiguous. Between the trimmed V and J ends, which lost 9 bases and 0 bases, there was a span of 18 bases. CDR1 MDHEN and CDR2 SYDVKM come from the germline V gene. The CDR3 covers 15 residues. The CDR3 region is CASSNRGSSSYEQYF. For the CDR3, the DNA is TGTGCCAGTTCCAATCGAGGCTCAAGCTCCTACGAGCAGTACTTC.

This clonotype was observed many times. This chain links TRBV4-1 with TRBJ2-5; D remains unclear. Per germline, CDR1 MGHRA and CDR2 YSYEKL. Trimming pared 3 bases from V and 1 base from J, leaving 9 bases between. The length of the CDR3 is 14 residues. Here the CDR3 reads CASSQTQSQETQYF. CDR3 coding DNA: TGCGCCAGCAGCCAGACCCAATCCCAAGAGACCCAGTACTTC.

The chain recombines TRBV5-5 with TRBJ2-7; 7 nucleotides agree with TRBD2. This CDR3 has 14 amino acids. V lost 4 bases and J lost 5; bases outside the gene matches: 9. Germline V CDR1 and CDR2: SGHKS, YYEKEE (reference sequence). The CDR3 loop is CASSPWGGVNEQYF. The CDR3, as DNA: TGTGCCAGCAGCCCCTGGGGAGGGGTGAACGAGCAGTACTTC.

The chain has TRBV20-1 and TRBJ2-7, with 9 nucleotides matching TRBD1. Germline loops: CDR1 DFQATT, CDR2 SNEGSKA (reference sequence). The CDR3 is 14 amino acids. The ends lost 0 bases at V and 3 bases at J; junction bases unmatched: 3. The CDR3 sequence is CSARDHRGLYEQYF. DNA of the CDR3: TGCAGTGCTAGAGATCACAGGGGGCTCTACGAGCAGTACTTC.

This clonotype appeared a single time. The rearrangement joins TRBV10-3 to TRBJ1-2, with D possibly matching TRBD1 (6 bases). Germline V gene lookup returns CDR1 ENHRY and CDR2 SYGVKD. The CDR3 is made up of 11 amino acids. V was clipped by 8 bases and J by 7 bases, with 11 bases between them. CDR3: CAIGRGSGYTF. The CDR3 nucleotides are TGTGCCATCGGCAGGGGTAGTGGCTACACCTTC.

This clonotype has ten or more counts. The rearrangement links TRBV2 to TRBJ2-3, with 8 bases that match TRBD2. CDR1 SNHLY and CDR2 FYNNEI come from the germline V gene. The CDR3 covers 15 residues. V shed 4 bases, J shed 0 bases, and the junction held 3 bases outside the gene matches. CDR3 protein: CASSGAGVSTDTQYF. In DNA, the CDR3 is TGTGCCAGCAGTGGAGCGGGGGTTAGCACAGATACGCAGTATTTT.

The chain employs TRBV29-1 and TRBJ2-7, with a possible D match to TRBD1 (6 bases). The CDR3 consists of 15 residues. V lost 3 bases and J lost 0, with 15 bases in between. Germline loops: CDR1 SQVTM, CDR2 ANQGSEA. The CDR3: CSVEYGRGLSYEQYF. The CDR3 DNA follows: TGCAGCGTTGAGTACGGCAGGGGCCTCTCCTACGAGCAGTACTTC.

The V call is TRBV11-2, the J call TRBJ2-3, with D uncertain. CDR3 length: 13 amino acids. Trimming stripped 5 bases from V and 5 bases from J, with 11 bases between. CDR1 is SGHAT, CDR2 FQNNGV, per germline. The CDR3 protein is CASSPRTRDTQYF. CDR3 bases: TGTGCCAGCAGCCCGCGGACCCGAGATACGCAGTATTTT.

On this clonotype itself: A much larger clone lies a single base off, so this may be a read error. The chain links TRBV5-5 to TRBJ2-6, with TRBD2 matching 7 bases. The CDR3 runs 15 residues. Per germline, CDR1 SGHKS and CDR2 YYEKEE (reference sequence). This chain's CDR3 is CASSLDPSGADVLTF. For the CDR3, the DNA is TGTGCCAGCAGCTTGGACCCCAGCGGGGCCGACGTCCTGACTTTC.